Reported below is one TCR beta chain. Its antigen remains unidentified. Amplification in unsorted PBMC replicate PCRs started from about 320 ng DNA, which equals about 30,000 T cell genomes. Measured with immunoSEQ multiplex PCR; TCRdb has only the in-frame clones, and not every one. In the table there are roughly 450,000 clones, less than 85% of which are singletons. Germline lookup yields CDR1 LNHDA and CDR2 SQIVND (reference sequence). The CDR3 consists of 15 residues. V lost 4 bases to trimming and J lost 2 bases; unmatched junction nucleotides: 7. This sample stems from a study of shared clonotypes between healthy human individuals. For the study at large: The study drew on two women and three men aged 18 to 49 as donors.

The study's findings and limits: Only a few donors were included, so the genetic and exposure-history diversity represented was limited. Sampling involved blood alone; tissue repertoires likely differ.

This clonotype was obtained from a woman aged 40 to 50 in good health. Some clones in this sample may be carry-over from other donors' samples. The J gene is TRBJ2-7, the V gene TRBV19; 8 nucleotides agree with TRBD1. Sequenced sample: PBMCs. The CDR3 sequence is CASSTGTGKTYEQYF. CDR3 sequence (DNA): TGTGCCAGTAGTACCGGGACAGGAAAAACCTACGAGCAGTACTTC.